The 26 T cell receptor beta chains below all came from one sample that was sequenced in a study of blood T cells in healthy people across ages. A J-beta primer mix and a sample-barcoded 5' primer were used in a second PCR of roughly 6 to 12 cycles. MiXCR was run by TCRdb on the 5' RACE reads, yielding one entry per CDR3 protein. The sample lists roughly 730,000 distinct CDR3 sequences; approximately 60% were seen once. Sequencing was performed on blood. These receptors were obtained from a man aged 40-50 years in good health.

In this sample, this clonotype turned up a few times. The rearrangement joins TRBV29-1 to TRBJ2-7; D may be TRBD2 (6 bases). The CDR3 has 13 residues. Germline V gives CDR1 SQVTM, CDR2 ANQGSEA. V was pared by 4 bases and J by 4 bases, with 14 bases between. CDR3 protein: CSVVSGGFYEQYF. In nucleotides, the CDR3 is TGCAGCGTTGTATCAGGAGGGTTTTACGAGCAGTACTTC.

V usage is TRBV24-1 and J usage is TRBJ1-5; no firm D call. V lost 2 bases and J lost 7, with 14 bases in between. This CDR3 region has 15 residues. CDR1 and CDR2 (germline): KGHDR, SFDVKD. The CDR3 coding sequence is TGTGCCACCAGTGATTCGGGCCGTGCGGGCCAGCCCCAGCATTTT. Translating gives CATSDSGRAGQPQHF.

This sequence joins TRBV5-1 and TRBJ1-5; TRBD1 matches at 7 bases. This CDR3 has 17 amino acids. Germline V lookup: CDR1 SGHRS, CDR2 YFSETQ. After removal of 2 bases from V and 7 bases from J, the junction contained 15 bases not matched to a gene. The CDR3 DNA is TGCGCCAGCAGCTTTGGCCGGCCCACAGGGGTAGACCAGCCCCAGCATTTT. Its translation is CASSFGRPTGVDQPQHF.

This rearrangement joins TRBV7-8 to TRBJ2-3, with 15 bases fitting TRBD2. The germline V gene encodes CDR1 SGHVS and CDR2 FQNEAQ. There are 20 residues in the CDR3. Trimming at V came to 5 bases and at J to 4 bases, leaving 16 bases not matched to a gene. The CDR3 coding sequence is TGTGCCAGCAGCCGGAAGGGACTAGCGGGGGGCCTCGTAAGGGCAGATACGCAGTATTTT. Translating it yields CASSRKGLAGGLVRADTQYF.

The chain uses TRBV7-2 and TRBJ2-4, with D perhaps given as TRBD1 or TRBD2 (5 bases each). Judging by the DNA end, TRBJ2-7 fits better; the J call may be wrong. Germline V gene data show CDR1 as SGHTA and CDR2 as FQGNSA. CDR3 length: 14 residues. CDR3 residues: CASSLLGRTGEQYF. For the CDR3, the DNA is TGTGCCAGCAGCCTACTGGGACGTACAGGCGAGCAGTACTTC.

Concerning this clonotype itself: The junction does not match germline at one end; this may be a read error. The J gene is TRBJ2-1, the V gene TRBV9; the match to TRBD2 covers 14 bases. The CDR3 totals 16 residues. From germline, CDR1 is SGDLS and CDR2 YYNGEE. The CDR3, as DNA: TGTGCCTGCAGCGCAGTGGGACTAGCGGGGGTCGATGAGCAGTTCTTC. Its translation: CACSAVGLAGVDEQFF.

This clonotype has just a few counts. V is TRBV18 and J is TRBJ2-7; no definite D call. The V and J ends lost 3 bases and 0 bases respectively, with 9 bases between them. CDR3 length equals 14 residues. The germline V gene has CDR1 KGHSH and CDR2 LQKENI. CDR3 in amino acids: CASSPPGLSYEQYF. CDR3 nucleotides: TGTGCCAGCTCACCCCCAGGTCTCTCCTACGAGCAGTACTTC.

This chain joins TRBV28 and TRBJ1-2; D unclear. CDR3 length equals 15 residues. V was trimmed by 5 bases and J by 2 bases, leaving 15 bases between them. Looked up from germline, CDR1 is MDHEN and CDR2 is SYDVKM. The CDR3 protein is CASSGRGGGNYGYTF. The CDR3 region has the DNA TGTGCCAGCAGTGGGCGGGGAGGCGGGAACTATGGCTACACCTTC.

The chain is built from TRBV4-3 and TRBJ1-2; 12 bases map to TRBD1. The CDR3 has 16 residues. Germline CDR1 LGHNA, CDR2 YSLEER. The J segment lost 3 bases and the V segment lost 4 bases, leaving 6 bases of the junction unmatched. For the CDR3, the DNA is TGCGCCAGCAGCCGGGGGACAGGGGGCTCATACTATGGCTACACCTTC. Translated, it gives CASSRGTGGSYYGYTF.

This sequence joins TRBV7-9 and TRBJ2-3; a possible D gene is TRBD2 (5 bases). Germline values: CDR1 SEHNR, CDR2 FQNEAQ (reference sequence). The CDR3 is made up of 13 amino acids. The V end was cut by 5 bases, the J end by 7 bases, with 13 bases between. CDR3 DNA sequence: TGTGCCAGCAGCCTCAGGACTCAAAATACGCAGTATTTT. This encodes CASSLRTQNTQYF.

CDR3 sequence (DNA): TGCAGCGTTGTTGCAGGGAGCGATGAGCAGTTCTTC. Its translation: CSVVAGSDEQFF. The gene calls are TRBV29-1 and TRBJ2-1; D assignment may be TRBD1 or TRBD2 (5 bases each). CDR3 length equals 12 residues. V was clipped by 4 bases and J by 8 bases, with 12 bases between them. CDR1 SQVTM and CDR2 ANQGSEA come from the germline V gene.

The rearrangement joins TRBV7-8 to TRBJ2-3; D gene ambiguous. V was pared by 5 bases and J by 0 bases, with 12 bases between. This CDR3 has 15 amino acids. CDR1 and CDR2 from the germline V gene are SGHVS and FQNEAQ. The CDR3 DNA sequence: TGTGCCAGCAGCCCCCGCCGTCCGAGCACAGATACGCAGTATTTT. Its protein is CASSPRRPSTDTQYF. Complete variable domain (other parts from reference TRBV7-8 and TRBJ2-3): GAGVSQSPRYKVAKRGQDVALRCDPISGHVSLFWYQQALGQGPEFLTYFQNEAQLDKSGLPSDRFFAERPEGSVSTLKIQRTQQEDSAVYLCASSPRRPSTDTQYFGPGTRLTVL.

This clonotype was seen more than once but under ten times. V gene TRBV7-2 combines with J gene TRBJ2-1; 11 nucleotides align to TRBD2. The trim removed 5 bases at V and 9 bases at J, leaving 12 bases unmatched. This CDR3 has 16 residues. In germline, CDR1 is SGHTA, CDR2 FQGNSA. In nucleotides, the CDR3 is TGTGCCAGCAGCCGTGGAACTAGCGGGGGTAGGGGTGAGCAGTTCTTC. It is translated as CASSRGTSGGRGEQFF.

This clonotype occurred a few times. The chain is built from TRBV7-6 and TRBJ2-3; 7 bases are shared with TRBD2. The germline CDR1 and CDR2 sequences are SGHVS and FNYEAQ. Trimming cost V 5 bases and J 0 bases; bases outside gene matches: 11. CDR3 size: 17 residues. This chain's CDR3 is CASSRSSGPLSTDTQYF. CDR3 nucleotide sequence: TGTGCCAGCAGCCGCTCTAGCGGCCCACTTAGCACAGATACGCAGTATTTT. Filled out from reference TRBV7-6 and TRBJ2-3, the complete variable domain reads GAGVSQSPRYKVTKRGQDVALRCDPISGHVSLYWYRQALGQGPEFLTYFNYEAQQDKSGLPNDRFSAERPEGSISTLTIQRTEQRDSAMYRCASSRSSGPLSTDTQYFGPGTRLTVL.

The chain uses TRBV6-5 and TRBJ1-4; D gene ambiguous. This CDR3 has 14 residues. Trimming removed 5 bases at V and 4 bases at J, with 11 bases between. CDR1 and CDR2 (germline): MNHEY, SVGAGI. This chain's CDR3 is CASSRDEVNEKLFF. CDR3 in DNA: TGTGCCAGCAGTCGGGATGAAGTTAATGAAAAACTGTTTTTT.

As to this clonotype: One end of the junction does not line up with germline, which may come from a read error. The DNA of the CDR3 is TGTCCCAGCAGTGAAGCGCGGGGAGGGAGCTCAACTAATGAAAAACTGTTTTTT. It encodes CPSSEARGGSSTNEKLFF. The rearrangement uses TRBV6-1 and TRBJ1-4; no firm D call. Per the germline V gene, CDR1 is MNHNS and CDR2 is SASEGT. The CDR3 is 18 residues long.

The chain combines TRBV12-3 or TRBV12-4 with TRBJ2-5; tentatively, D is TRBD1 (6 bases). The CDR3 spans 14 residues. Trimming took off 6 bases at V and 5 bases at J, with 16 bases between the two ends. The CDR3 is CASRKTGNGETQYF. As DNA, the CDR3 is TGTGCCAGCAGGAAAACAGGGAACGGGGAGACCCAGTACTTC.

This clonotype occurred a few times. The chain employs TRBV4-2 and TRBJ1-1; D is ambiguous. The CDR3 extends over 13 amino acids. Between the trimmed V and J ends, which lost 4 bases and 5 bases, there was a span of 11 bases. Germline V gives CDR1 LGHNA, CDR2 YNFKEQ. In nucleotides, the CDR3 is TGTGCCAGCAGCCGGGCAGTGGGTACTGAAGCTTTCTTT. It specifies CASSRAVGTEAFF.

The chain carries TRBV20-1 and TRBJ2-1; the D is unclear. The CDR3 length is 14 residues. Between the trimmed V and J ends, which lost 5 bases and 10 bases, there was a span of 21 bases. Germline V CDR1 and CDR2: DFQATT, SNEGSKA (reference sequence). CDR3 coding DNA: TGCAGTGCTCCCGATCTTTCCCCGCTTATGGAGCAGTTCTTC. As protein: CSAPDLSPLMEQFF.

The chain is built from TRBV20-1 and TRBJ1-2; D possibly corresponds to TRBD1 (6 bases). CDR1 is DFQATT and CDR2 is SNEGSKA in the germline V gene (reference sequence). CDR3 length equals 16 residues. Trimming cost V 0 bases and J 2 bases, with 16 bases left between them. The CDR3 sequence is CSARDPFATGNYGYTF. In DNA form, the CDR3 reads TGCAGTGCTAGAGACCCATTTGCGACAGGCAACTATGGCTACACCTTC.

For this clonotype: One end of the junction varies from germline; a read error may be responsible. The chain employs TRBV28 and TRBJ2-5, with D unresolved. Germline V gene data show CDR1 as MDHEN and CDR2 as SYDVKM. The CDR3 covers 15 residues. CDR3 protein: CASSLSKGTQGTQYF. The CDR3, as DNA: TGTGCCAGCAGTTTAAGTAAAGGCACCCAAGGGACCCAGTACTTC.

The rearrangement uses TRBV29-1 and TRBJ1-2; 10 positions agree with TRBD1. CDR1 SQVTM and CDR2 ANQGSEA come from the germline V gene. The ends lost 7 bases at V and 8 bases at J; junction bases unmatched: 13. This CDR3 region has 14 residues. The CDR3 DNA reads TGCAGCGCCGAGGTGACAGGGGGCGGAGGAGGCTACACCTTC. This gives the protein CSAEVTGGGGGYTF.

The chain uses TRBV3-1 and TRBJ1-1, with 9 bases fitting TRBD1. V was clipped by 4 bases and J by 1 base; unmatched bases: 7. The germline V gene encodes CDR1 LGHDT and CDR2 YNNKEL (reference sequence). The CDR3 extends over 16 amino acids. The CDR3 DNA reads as TGTGCCAGCAGCCCAAGGGCGGGACAGGGGAACACTGAAGCTTTCTTT. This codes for CASSPRAGQGNTEAFF.

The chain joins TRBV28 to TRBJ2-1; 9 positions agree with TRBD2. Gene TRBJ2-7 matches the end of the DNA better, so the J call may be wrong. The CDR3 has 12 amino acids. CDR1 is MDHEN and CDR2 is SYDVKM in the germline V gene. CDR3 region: CASALLAGEQYF. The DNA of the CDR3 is TGTGCCAGCGCCTTACTAGCGGGCGAGCAGTACTTC.

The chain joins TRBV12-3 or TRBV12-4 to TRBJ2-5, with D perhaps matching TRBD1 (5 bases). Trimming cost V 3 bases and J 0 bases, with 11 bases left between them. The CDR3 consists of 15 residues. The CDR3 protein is CASSFWGRDQETQYF. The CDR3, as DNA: TGTGCCAGCAGTTTTTGGGGCAGGGACCAAGAGACCCAGTACTTC.

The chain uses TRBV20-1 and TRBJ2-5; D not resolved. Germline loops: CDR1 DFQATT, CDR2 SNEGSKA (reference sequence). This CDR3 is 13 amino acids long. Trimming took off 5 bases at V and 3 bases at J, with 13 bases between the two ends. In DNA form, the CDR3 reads TGCAGTGCTCCACAATCGGGCAAAGAGACCCAGTACTTC. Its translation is CSAPQSGKETQYF.